This TCR beta chain was captured by sequencing in a study of cytomegalovirus exposure and HLA in healthy donors. Findings and caveats of the study: Some 150 TCR beta chains were listed as cytomegalovirus-associated. Reports credit the classifier with highly specific, highly sensitive diagnosis of cytomegalovirus status.

The repertoire was sequenced with immunoSEQ multiplex PCR; TCRdb's copy has only in-frame clones and lacks some. The sample records some 150,000 clones, 88% being singletons. V lost 1 base and J lost 5, with 9 bases in between. There are 13 residues in the CDR3. From germline, CDR1 is SEHNR and CDR2 FQNEAQ (reference sequence). Notes on this clone: What it binds is not known.

The donors were part of the validation cohort, which consisted of under 150 subjects and was separate from the first cohort of 666 subjects. The chain joins TRBV7-9 to TRBJ2-7, with D maybe TRBD1 (5 bases). The receptor's source is a man younger than 30 in good health and CMV-seronegative. Sample: PBMCs. CDR3 nucleotide sequence: TGTGCCAGCAGCTTAGGGGGCTGGGACGAGCAGTACTTC. Protein product: CASSLGGWDEQYF.